Listed below are T cell receptor beta chains from one sample, sequenced in a study of neurological immune-mediated disorders. A single record per CDR3 protein comes from TCRdb applying MiXCR to the 5' RACE reads. The sample records about 87,000 distinct CDR3 sequences, roughly 3.5% being singletons. The sequencing input was PBMCs. Every receptor here comes from a woman in her forties or fifties with multiple sclerosis. The CDR3 runs from the conserved cysteine through the conserved F or W. A D gene is named only where the DNA matches it firmly. Size is stated for part of the rows, as once, few or many counts, or as a class when the clone is expanded.

D gene	V gene	clone size	J gene	CDR3 protein	CDR3 DNA
TRBD1	TRBV13	many	TRBJ2-7	CASSLRTGGNEQYF	TGTGCCAGCAGCTTGAGGACAGGGGGTAACGAGCAGTACTTC
NA	TRBV7-2	many	TRBJ1-1	CASSFVGSGGGTEAFF	TGTGCCAGCAGCTTCGTGGGTTCGGGGGGCGGCACTGAAGCTTTCTTT
TRBD2	TRBV20-1	many	TRBJ2-3	CSARDRLAGGPVTDTQYF	TGCAGTGCTAGAGACAGACTAGCGGGGGGGCCTGTCACAGATACGCAGTATTTT
NA	TRBV5-1	NA	TRBJ2-1	CASSETGRGSNEQFF	TGCGCCAGCAGCGAGACAGGGCGGGGCTCCAATGAGCAGTTCTTC
TRBD2	TRBV13	many	TRBJ2-5	CASSLPPSGGKQETQYF	TGTGCCAGCAGCTTACCCCCTAGCGGGGGCAAACAAGAGACCCAGTACTTC
TRBD1	TRBV4-3	many	TRBJ1-4	CASSQVGQENEKLFF	TGCGCCAGCAGCCAAGTCGGACAGGAGAATGAAAAACTGTTTTTT
NA	TRBV7-3	many	TRBJ1-1	CASSLTTSNTEAFF	TGTGCCAGCAGCTTAACGACCAGCAACACTGAAGCTTTCTTT
NA	TRBV29-1	NA	TRBJ1-5	CSVRGGFNQTQNF	TGCAGCGTCCGGGGGGGGTTTAATCAGACCCAGAATTTT
NA	TRBV10-3	many	TRBJ2-5	CAISESWTAQETQYF	TGTGCCATCAGTGAGTCCTGGACAGCGCAAGAGACCCAGTACTTC
NA	TRBV20-1	many	TRBJ1-1	CSARLRGGEAFF	TGCAGTGCTAGATTGAGGGGTGGTGAAGCTTTCTTT
TRBD1	TRBV2	many	TRBJ1-3	CASRETGATGNTIYF	TGTGCCAGCAGGGAGACAGGGGCAACGGGAAACACCATATATTTT
TRBD1	TRBV18	NA	TRBJ2-7	CASSPRVVQGISYEQYF	TGTGCCAGCTCACCAAGGGTAGTACAGGGGATTTCCTACGAGCAGTACTTC
NA	TRBV7-2	many	TRBJ1-2	CASSLMHPPGGYTF	TGTGCCAGCAGCTTAATGCATCCCCCGGGTGGCTACACCTTC
NA	TRBV10-3	many	TRBJ1-6	CAISEVWGRFRSPLHF	TGTGCCATCAGTGAGGTCTGGGGCAGGTTTCGGTCACCCCTCCACTTT
NA	TRBV5-1	many	TRBJ1-1	CASSLWGENTEAFF	TGCGCCAGCAGCTTGTGGGGGGAGAACACTGAAGCTTTCTTT
TRBD1	TRBV7-3	many	TRBJ2-5	CASSLSTGTGGRGTQYF	TGTGCCAGCAGCTTAAGTACAGGGACAGGGGGGCGGGGGACCCAGTACTTC
NA	TRBV6-5	many	TRBJ2-1	CASSYGTRYNEQFF	TGTGCCAGCAGTTACGGGACGAGATACAATGAGCAGTTCTTC
NA	TRBV5-1	many	TRBJ2-3	CASSFFPVIGDGGHDADTQYF	TGCGCCAGCAGCTTCTTTCCCGTTATCGGAGACGGGGGCCACGATGCAGATACGCAGTATTTT
NA	TRBV3-1	many	TRBJ2-5	CASSPRRGMQETQYF	TGTGCCAGCAGCCCCCGAAGGGGGATGCAAGAGACCCAGTACTTC
NA	TRBV7-2	NA	TRBJ1-1	CASSWDVIMNTEAFF	TGTGCCAGCAGCTGGGACGTTATAATGAACACTGAAGCTTTCTTT
NA	TRBV5-1	few	TRBJ2-7	CANSLGPRSPGMSYYEQYF	TGCGCCAACAGCTTGGGGCCCCGTAGCCCAGGGATGTCCTACTACGAGCAGTACTTC
TRBD1	TRBV25-1	many	TRBJ2-7	CASSEAGTGGYEQYF	TGTGCCAGCAGTGAAGCCGGGACAGGGGGGTACGAGCAGTACTTC
NA	TRBV5-1	many	TRBJ1-2	CASSLREGRTNYGYTF	TGCGCCAGCAGCTTGCGGGAGGGCCGAACTAACTATGGCTACACCTTC
NA	TRBV5-1	many	TRBJ2-7	CASSLRGASSYEQYF	TGCGCCAGCAGCTTAAGGGGGGCCTCCTCCTACGAGCAGTACTTC
NA	TRBV6-2/TRBV6-3	many	TRBJ1-5	CASSYTGNQPQHF	TGTGCCAGCAGTTACACGGGCAATCAGCCCCAGCATTTT
NA	TRBV3-1	many	TRBJ1-4	CASSQERAGGEKLFF	TGTGCCAGCAGCCAAGAGAGGGCAGGAGGCGAAAAACTGTTTTTT
NA	TRBV24-1	many	TRBJ1-1	CATSGGLRDTEAFF	TGTGCCACCAGTGGAGGTCTCAGGGACACTGAAGCTTTCTTT
NA	TRBV12-3/TRBV12-4	many	TRBJ1-2	CASSLSSTTNYGYTF	TGTGCCAGCAGTTTAAGCTCTACGACTAACTATGGCTACACCTTC
TRBD2	TRBV10-3	many	TRBJ2-2	CAISSRERGAMNTGELFF	TGTGCCATCAGCTCCCGGGAGCGGGGGGCAATGAACACCGGGGAGCTGTTTTTT
NA	TRBV29-1	many	TRBJ1-2	CSPHSPGDGYTF	TGCAGTCCTCACTCCCCAGGTGATGGCTACACCTTC
NA	TRBV9	many	TRBJ1-2	CASSGVSTGYTF	TGTGCCAGCAGCGGTGTCAGTACCGGCTACACCTTC
NA	TRBV5-1	many	TRBJ2-2	CASTLSPDTGELFF	TGCGCCAGCACCCTGTCTCCTGACACCGGGGAGCTGTTTTTT
NA	TRBV20-1	many	TRBJ2-7	CSANPATSYEQYF	TGCAGTGCCAACCCAGCCACCTCCTACGAGCAGTACTTC
TRBD1	TRBV27	many	TRBJ2-1	CASSFGQGLYNEQFF	TGTGCCAGCAGTTTCGGACAGGGCCTCTACAATGAGCAGTTCTTC
TRBD1	TRBV29-1	many	TRBJ1-1	CSVAYRGKNTEAFF	TGCAGCGTTGCTTACAGGGGGAAAAACACTGAAGCTTTCTTT
NA	TRBV7-9	many	TRBJ1-1	CASSVGWVAEAFF	TGTGCCAGCAGCGTAGGGTGGGTCGCTGAAGCTTTCTTT
TRBD1	TRBV5-5	many	TRBJ1-1	CASSLSRDRVMNTEAFF	TGTGCCAGCAGCTTGTCCCGGGACAGGGTCATGAACACTGAAGCTTTCTTT
TRBD2	TRBV4-1	many	TRBJ2-5	CASSPPGLARQETQYF	TGCGCCAGCAGCCCACCTGGACTAGCACGCCAAGAGACCCAGTACTTC
NA	TRBV5-1	many	TRBJ2-1	CASSLDLATTYNEQFF	TGCGCCAGCAGCTTGGATCTAGCGACCACCTACAATGAGCAGTTCTTC
NA	TRBV9	many	TRBJ1-6	CASSVALQGSPLHF	TGTGCCAGCAGCGTAGCCCTACAGGGTTCACCCCTCCACTTT
NA	TRBV7-9	many	TRBJ2-7	CASSPPVGGAAYEQYF	TGTGCCAGCAGCCCCCCGGTGGGGGGGGCCGCATACGAGCAGTACTTC
TRBD1	TRBV20-1	many	TRBJ2-2	CSASPEEAGGNTGELFF	TGCAGTGCTAGCCCCGAAGAGGCAGGGGGGAACACCGGGGAGCTGTTTTTT
TRBD1	TRBV9	many	TRBJ2-7	CATGQGTTYEQYF	TGTGCCACGGGACAGGGAACCACCTACGAGCAGTACTTC
NA	TRBV7-2	many	TRBJ2-7	CASSPDRNYEQYF	TGTGCCAGCAGCCCCGACAGAAACTACGAGCAGTACTTC
NA	TRBV12-3/TRBV12-4	many	TRBJ1-1	CASSLRGLNTEAFF	TGTGCCAGCAGCCTCAGGGGATTGAACACTGAAGCTTTCTTT
TRBD2	TRBV20-1	many	TRBJ2-1	CSARDRGLVVEQFF	TGCAGTGCTAGAGATCGGGGACTAGTTGTTGAGCAGTTCTTC
NA	TRBV18	many	TRBJ2-5	CASSRFRDPQETQYF	TGTGCCAGCTCGAGGTTCCGGGACCCCCAAGAGACCCAGTACTTC
NA	TRBV20-1	many	TRBJ2-1	CSADKEGGPLPEQFF	TGCAGTGCTGACAAGGAGGGGGGCCCGTTGCCGGAGCAGTTCTTC
NA	TRBV29-1	many	TRBJ2-5	CSGGPQETQYF	TGCAGCGGTGGCCCCCAAGAGACCCAGTACTTC
NA	TRBV18	many	TRBJ2-3	CASSPSGWDTQYF	TGTGCCAGCTCACCTTCGGGCTGGGATACGCAGTATTTT
TRBD1	TRBV27	many	TRBJ1-2	CASSLLGQGAGNYGYTF	TGTGCCAGCAGTTTACTCGGACAGGGGGCGGGTAACTATGGCTACACCTTC
TRBD1	TRBV18	many	TRBJ2-4	CASSANVGTGFNRGAKNIQYF	TGTGCCAGCTCGGCGAACGTCGGGACAGGGTTTAACCGAGGGGCCAAAAACATTCAGTACTTC
NA	TRBV5-1	many	TRBJ2-6	CASSLWTASGANVLTF	TGCGCCAGCAGCTTGTGGACAGCCTCTGGGGCCAACGTCCTGACTTTC